Listed here are 8 T cell receptor beta chains from one sample, sequenced in a study of regulatory T cells in long-lasting Graves disease. With iRepertoire HTBI primers and Arm-PCR of CDR3 regions, TCR beta libraries were built. TCRdb processed the multiplex PCR reads anew with MiXCR; each CDR3 protein has one entry. The table includes approximately 400,000 distinct CDR3 sequences, approximately 16% detected once. As for time point: newly diagnosed GD, antithyroid drugs for less than 3 months. PBMCs provided the RNA from which the TCR library was made. The sample also formed part of further work on T cells in Graves' hyperthyroidism and ophthalmopathy.

The specimen comprised peripheral blood mononuclear cells (PBMCs), sampled at new diagnosis, from a patient treated with antithyroid drugs. These receptors originate from a woman aged 40 to 50 with Graves disease.

The rearrangement uses TRBV2 and TRBJ1-2, with 10 bases identical to TRBD1. Looked up from germline, CDR1 is SNHLY and CDR2 is FYNNEI. The CDR3 extends over 15 amino acids. The J segment lost 8 bases and the V segment lost 6 bases, leaving 12 bases of the junction unmatched. This chain's CDR3 is CASSPIATGGSGYTF. The CDR3 DNA sequence: TGTGCCAGCAGCCCCATTGCGACAGGGGGCTCAGGCTACACCTTC.

This clonotype was counted at least ten times. This chain links TRBV12-3 or TRBV12-4 with TRBJ2-7; the match to TRBD1 covers 10 bases. The V and J ends lost 4 bases and 5 bases, in that order; junction bases with no gene match: 2. The CDR3 is 13 residues long. The CDR3 nucleotides read TGTGCCAGCAGTTGGGGACAGGGGAACGAGCAGTACTTC. This gives the protein CASSWGQGNEQYF.

This clonotype was detected a few times. This chain connects TRBV7-9 to TRBJ2-7; D is possibly TRBD2 (5 bases). Germline V gene sequence: CDR1 SEHNR, CDR2 FQNEAQ (reference sequence). The CDR3 covers 14 residues. V was cut by 1 base and J by 4 bases, with 11 bases left in between. The CDR3 reads CASSLGGLQYEQYF. CDR3 in DNA: TGTGCCAGCAGCTTAGGCGGGTTGCAATACGAGCAGTACTTC.

The V call is TRBV7-2, the J call TRBJ2-3; TRBD2 matches 9 bases. Germline V gene lookup returns CDR1 SGHTA and CDR2 FQGNSA. The V segment lost 3 bases and the J segment 4 bases; nucleotides outside the gene matches: 11. This CDR3 is 17 amino acids long. In DNA form, the CDR3 reads TGTGCCAGCAGCTTCTTAGCGGGAGTGGGGGGGGCAGATACGCAGTATTTT. This gives the protein CASSFLAGVGGADTQYF.

This clonotype was found many times. V and J are TRBV5-1 and TRBJ2-1, with TRBD2 identical over 8 bases. Losses at the gene ends were 6 bases for V and 6 bases for J; bases not matched to a gene: 14. In germline, CDR1 is SGHRS, CDR2 YFSETQ. The CDR3 loop spans 16 amino acids. The CDR3 loop is CASTPGGRLVFNEQFF. CDR3 DNA: TGCGCCAGCACCCCGGGGGGGAGACTAGTGTTCAATGAGCAGTTCTTC.

This clonotype was seen more than once but under ten times. The chain couples TRBV28 to TRBJ2-3; D ambiguous. Germline-derived CDR1 and CDR2 are MDHEN and SYDVKM. There are 15 residues in the CDR3. The V and J ends lost 1 base and 2 bases respectively, with 10 bases between them. Here the CDR3 reads CASSLLGQATDTQYF. CDR3 DNA sequence: TGTGCCAGCAGTTTATTGGGTCAGGCCACAGATACGCAGTATTTT.

The V call is TRBV20-1, the J call TRBJ2-1; D not certain. The V gene lost 2 bases and the J gene lost 5 bases, with 10 bases spanning the gap. Germline V gene lookup returns CDR1 DFQATT and CDR2 SNEGSKA (reference sequence). The CDR3 extends over 13 amino acids. The CDR3 region has the DNA TGCAGTGCTAGACCCCGGACCGACAATGAGCAGTTCTTC. The encoded protein is CSARPRTDNEQFF.

Ten or more counts support this clonotype. V and J are TRBV11-2 and TRBJ1-6; D remains ambiguous. The CDR3 contains 15 residues. Trimming removed 3 bases from V and 5 bases from J, with 11 bases in between. Germline V CDR1 and CDR2: SGHAT, FQNNGV. CDR3 region: CASSFSSGNNSPLHF. The CDR3 DNA is TGTGCCAGCAGCTTTTCCAGCGGAAATAATTCACCCCTCCACTTT. Full variable domain (outside the CDR3, taken from reference TRBV11-2 and TRBJ1-6): EAGVAQSPRYKIIEKRQSVAFWCNPISGHATLYWYQQILGQGPKLLIQFQNNGVVDDSQLPKDRFSAERLKGVDSTLKIQPAKLEDSAVYLCASSFSSGNNSPLHFGNGTRLTVT.